The rows below give T cell receptor beta chains drawn from one sample of a study of T cells expressing NK-cell markers. TCRdb reprocessed the 5' RACE reads and stores each CDR3 protein as one record, lacking DNA. Its listing shows 150,000 or so distinct CDR3 sequences. Sample: blood T cells: a sorted CD56 or NKG2C T cell subset, CD4+ or CD8+ T cells, or bulk PBMC T cells (not recorded which). Receptors were obtained from a woman between 45 and 65 years old in good health. The CDR3 runs from the conserved cysteine through the conserved F or W.

V	J	CDR3
TRBV25-1	TRBJ2-1	CASRQGWNEQFF
TRBV9	TRBJ2-5	CASSPTGGAETQYF
TRBV7-2	TRBJ1-6	CASSLEAGYPLHF
TRBV4-2	TRBJ2-7	CASSLLVLYEQYF
TRBV2	TRBJ1-2	CASMANYGYTF
TRBV29-1	TRBJ1-3	CSVAGGRSGNTIYF
TRBV3-1	TRBJ2-1	CASLLAGANEQFF
TRBV5-1	TRBJ1-5	CASSPGDGQPQHF
TRBV24-1	TRBJ2-1	CATSDLPGQGGSSYNEQFF
TRBV11-2	TRBJ2-1	CASSRAAGDYNEQFF
TRBV4-1	TRBJ2-7	CASSQEAGTSYEQYF
TRBV4-1	TRBJ2-2	CASSHLPGQGNTGELFF
TRBV5-1	TRBJ2-3	CASSLSLAGGPDTDTQYF
TRBV12-5	TRBJ2-7	CASGLGLDFYEQYF
TRBV7-9	TRBJ2-1	CASSLYRNEQFF
TRBV4-1	TRBJ2-7	CASSPPGNSYEQYF
TRBV11-2	TRBJ2-1	CASSLVQGDNEQFF
TRBV19	TRBJ2-1	CASSIIPGQGVANEQFF